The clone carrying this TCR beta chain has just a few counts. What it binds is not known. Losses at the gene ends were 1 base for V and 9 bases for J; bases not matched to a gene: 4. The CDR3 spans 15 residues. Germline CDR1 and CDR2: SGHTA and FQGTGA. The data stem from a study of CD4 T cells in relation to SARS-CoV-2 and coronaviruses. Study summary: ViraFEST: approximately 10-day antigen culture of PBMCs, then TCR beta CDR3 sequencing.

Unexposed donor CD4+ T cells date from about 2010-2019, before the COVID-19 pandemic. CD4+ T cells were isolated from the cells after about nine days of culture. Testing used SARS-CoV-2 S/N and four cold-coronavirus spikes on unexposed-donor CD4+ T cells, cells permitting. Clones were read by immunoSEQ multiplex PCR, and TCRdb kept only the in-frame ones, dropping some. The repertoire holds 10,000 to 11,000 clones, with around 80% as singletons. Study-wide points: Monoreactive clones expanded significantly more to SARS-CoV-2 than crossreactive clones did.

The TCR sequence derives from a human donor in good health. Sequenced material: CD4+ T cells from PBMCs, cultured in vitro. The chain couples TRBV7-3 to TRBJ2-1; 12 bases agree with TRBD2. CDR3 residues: CASSLMSSGRGEQFF. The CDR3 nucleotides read TGTGCCAGCAGCTTAATGTCTAGCGGGAGGGGTGAGCAGTTCTTC. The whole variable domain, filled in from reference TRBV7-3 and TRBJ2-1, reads GAGVSQTPSNKVTEKGKYVELRCDPISGHTALYWYRQSLGQGPEFLIYFQGTGAADDSGLPNDRFFAVRPEGSVSTLKIQRTERGDSAVYLCASSLMSSGRGEQFFGPGTRLTVL.